These T cell receptor beta chains were read from a single sample in a study of shared clonotypes between healthy human individuals. Using immunoSEQ multiplex PCR, the repertoire was profiled, and TCRdb retains in-frame clones only, with some absent. In the table there are about 2.1 million clones, roughly 91% of which are singletons. Input material: naive CD8+ T cells from PBMCs. These receptors all come from a man aged 18 to 29 in good health. Some clones in this sample may be carry-over from other donors' samples. The CDR3 runs from the conserved cysteine through the conserved F or W. The D gene is left open where the match is weak. Expanded clones are given a class, and other clones once, few, many or no size at all.

v_gene	abundance	d_gene	j_gene	CDR3nt	CDR3aa
TRBV7-9	NA	NA	TRBJ1-1	TGTGCCAGCAGCCAAGATCGGTTCTCTGCGGGCACTGAAGCTTTCTTT	CASSQDRFSAGTEAFF
TRBV19	NA	TRBD2	TRBJ2-1	TGTGCCAGTATTAGCGGGAGTCTGGGGCAGTTCTTC	CASISGSLGQFF
TRBV7-9	NA	NA	TRBJ2-3	TGTGCCAGCAGCTCCCTACTCACTAGCACAGATACGCAGTATTTT	CASSSLLTSTDTQYF
TRBV9	NA	TRBD2	TRBJ2-1	TGTGCCAGCAGCGAAACCGGGACTAGCGGCAACAATGAGCAGTTCTTC	CASSETGTSGNNEQFF
TRBV28	NA	NA	TRBJ1-2	TGTGCCAGCTGCTTGAGGGGGGCAATTTACTATGGCTACACCTTC	CASCLRGAIYYGYTF
TRBV7-8	NA	TRBD2	TRBJ2-5	TGTGCCAGCAGCTTGGGGAGCGGGAGGGCCTTGGAGACCCAGTACTTC	CASSLGSGRALETQYF
TRBV10-3	NA	NA	TRBJ2-5	TGTGCCATCAGTGAAGTGAGGGAGACCCAGTACTTC	CAISEVRETQYF
TRBV27	few	NA	TRBJ1-2	TGTGCCAGCAGTTTATCGGTAGGGAACTATGGCTACACCTTC	CASSLSVGNYGYTF
TRBV7-9	NA	TRBD1	TRBJ1-2	TGTGCCAGCAGCCCGACAGGGATCTATGGCTACACCTTC	CASSPTGIYGYTF
TRBV13	NA	NA	TRBJ2-2	TGTGCCAGCGCCCCTGGGGACACCGGGGAGCTGTTTTTT	CASAPGDTGELFF
TRBV7-6	NA	NA	TRBJ2-3	TGTGCCAGCAGCTCTAAGACAGTCGGCACAGATACGCAGTATTTT	CASSSKTVGTDTQYF
TRBV9	NA	TRBD1	TRBJ2-2	TGTGCCAGCAGCGCGACAGGGACGGACACCGGGGAGCTGTTTTTT	CASSATGTDTGELFF
TRBV16	NA	NA	TRBJ2-7	TGTGCCAGCACCCCGGGACTTGGCCTGGAGCAGTACTTC	CASTPGLGLEQYF
TRBV28	NA	NA	TRBJ2-1	TGTGCCAGCAGTTCACACAGGGAAGGGGACAATGAGCAGTTCTTC	CASSSHREGDNEQFF
TRBV28	NA	NA	TRBJ1-1	TGTGCCAGCAGTGAACTTAAGGACAGCGGGAACACTGAAGCTTTCTTT	CASSELKDSGNTEAFF
TRBV5-1	NA	NA	TRBJ1-4	TGCGCCAGCAGCTTGGCCTCAAGGACAGTAAATGAAAAACTGTTTTTT	CASSLASRTVNEKLFF
TRBV2	NA	TRBD2	TRBJ2-1	TGTGCCAGCAGCGAGAAACTAGCGGGAGCCTACAATGAGCAGTTCTTC	CASSEKLAGAYNEQFF
TRBV27	NA	NA	TRBJ2-7	TGTGCCAGCAGTTTAGATTCGATACGGGCGGTGGGGTACGAGCAGTACTTC	CASSLDSIRAVGYEQYF
TRBV9	NA	TRBD2	TRBJ2-7	TGTGCCAGCAGCGTAGGGAGCGGGAGTTACGAGCAGTACTTC	CASSVGSGSYEQYF
TRBV18	NA	NA	TRBJ2-6	TGTGCCAGCTCACCATCCCGGGGGACCCCCTCTGGGGCCAACGTCCTGACTTTC	CASSPSRGTPSGANVLTF
TRBV27	NA	TRBD2	TRBJ2-5	TGTGCCAGCAGTTGGTCGGGAGGGGGGGAGACCCAGTACTTC	CASSWSGGGETQYF
TRBV27	NA	NA	TRBJ2-5	TGTGCCAGCAGTTTAGGGGGCGACGGCGAGACCCAGTACTTC	CASSLGGDGETQYF
TRBV29-1	NA	NA	TRBJ2-7	TGCAGCGTTGAACAGCTGGGGGACTACGAGCAGTACTTC	CSVEQLGDYEQYF
TRBV28	NA	NA	TRBJ2-1	TGTGCCAGCAGTTTCTCCGGGAGCTCCTACAATGAGCAGTTCTTC	CASSFSGSSYNEQFF
TRBV6-5	NA	NA	TRBJ1-1	TGTGCCAGCAGTTACAGGGGGGGGCTGAACACTGAAGCTTTCTTT	CASSYRGGLNTEAFF
TRBV5-4	NA	NA	TRBJ2-7	TGTGCCAGCAGCCCAGACAGATACAACTACGAGCAGTACTTC	CASSPDRYNYEQYF
TRBV29-1	NA	NA	TRBJ2-6	TGCAGCGTTGAGGGGGTGCGAGGGCTTGGGGCCAACGTCCTGACTTTC	CSVEGVRGLGANVLTF
TRBV7-9	NA	TRBD1	TRBJ2-1	TGTGCCAGCAAGTACAGGGGCGGAGATGAGCAGTTCTTC	CASKYRGGDEQFF
TRBV21-1	NA	NA	TRBJ2-5	TGTGCCAGCAGCAAATTGAGACAGGCCCAAGAGACCCAGTACTTC	CASSKLRQAQETQYF
TRBV28	once	NA	TRBJ2-6	TGTGCCAGCAGTTTTGGCTCTGGGGCCAACGTCCTGACTTTC	CASSFGSGANVLTF
TRBV7-9	NA	TRBD1	TRBJ1-1	TGTGCCAGCAGCTTAGCCCACGGGACAGGGACTGAAGCTTTCTTT	CASSLAHGTGTEAFF
TRBV6-5	once	TRBD2	TRBJ2-1	TGTGCCAGCAGACCGGGACTAGCGGTCTACAATGAGCAGTTCTTC	CASRPGLAVYNEQFF
TRBV7-6	NA	NA	TRBJ2-7	TGTGCCAGCAGCTTACATCCAGGGGTTACCTACGAGCAGTACTTC	CASSLHPGVTYEQYF
TRBV28	NA	NA	TRBJ2-3	TGTGCCAGCAGTCCCCTCGGGATAGCGAATCCCTCCGGTGATACGCAGTATTTT	CASSPLGIANPSGDTQYF
TRBV27	NA	TRBD1	TRBJ2-1	TGTGCCAGCAGTTTAGACAGGGACGAGCAGTTCTTC	CASSLDRDEQFF
TRBV11-2	NA	TRBD1	TRBJ1-2	TGTGCCAGCAGCTTAGGGACAGGGGGAAGTGGCTACACCTTC	CASSLGTGGSGYTF